The following is a TCR beta chain sequence with its context. V lost 3 bases and J lost 8; bases outside the gene matches: 7. This CDR3 is 15 amino acids long. In germline, CDR1 is SNHLY, CDR2 FYNNEI. As originally analysed: Nucleated cell counts were estimated from reference gene primer amplification. Libraries were prepared by immunoSEQ multiplex PCR; TCRdb keeps only in-frame clonotypes and omits some of them. That table is the source of V, J and clone size, and D and trimming were worked out from the DNA. The sample shows over 70,000 clones, approximately 86% of them seen only once. The data were taken from a study of blood T cell repertoires in COVID-19.

The receptor was isolated from a human donor in a cohort sampled during active COVID-19. Specimen: peripheral blood. J is TRBJ2-4 and V is TRBV2, with 10 bases matching TRBD1. The CDR3 nucleotides are TGTGCCAGCAGTGAGGGGACAGGGGTTAGGGACATTCAGTACTTC. Translating gives CASSEGTGVRDIQYF.